This T cell receptor beta chain derives from a study of blood T cell repertoires in COVID-19. Germline assignment: CDR1 MRHNA and CDR2 SNTAGT. The CDR3 extends over 13 amino acids. Trimming removed 11 bases at V and 7 bases at J, with 17 bases between. Sequenced by immunoSEQ multiplex PCR; TCRdb stores in-frame clones only, minus some. The sample has just under 250,000 clones; approximately 86% are singletons. This clonotype originated in a woman aged 25 to 39 who had recovered from COVID-19. Sequenced input: peripheral blood. The J gene is TRBJ1-4, the V gene TRBV6-4; D call uncertain. CDR3 sequence reads: CAGGVQSREKLFF. DNA of the CDR3: TGTGCCGGCGGGGTACAGTCGCGTGAAAAACTGTTTTTT.